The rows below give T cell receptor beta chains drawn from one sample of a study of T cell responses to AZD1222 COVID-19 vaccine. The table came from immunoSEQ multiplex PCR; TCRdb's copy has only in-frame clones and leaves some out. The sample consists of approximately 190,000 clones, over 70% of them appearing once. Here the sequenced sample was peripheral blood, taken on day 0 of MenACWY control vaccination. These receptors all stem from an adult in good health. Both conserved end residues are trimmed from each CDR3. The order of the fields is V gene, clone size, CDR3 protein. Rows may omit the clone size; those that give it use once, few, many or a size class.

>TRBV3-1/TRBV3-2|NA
ASSPGSGGEPQH
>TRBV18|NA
ASSRLPGRVQGNEQF
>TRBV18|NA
ASSPPGGGTYNEQF
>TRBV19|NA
ASSSTQGAGQPQH
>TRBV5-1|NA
ASSHDRGGEQY
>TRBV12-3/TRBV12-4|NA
ASNKGDSTEAF
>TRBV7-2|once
ASSLEGTRRDSPLH
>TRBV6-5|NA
ASSYSGLEGDTQY
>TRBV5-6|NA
ASSPSGADTGELF
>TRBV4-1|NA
ASSLIRDQPQH
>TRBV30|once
AWTGGGPEAF
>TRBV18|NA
ASSPAQGWDEQF
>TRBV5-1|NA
ASSEGQALAIEQF
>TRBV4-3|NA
ASSQRLAGSYNEQF
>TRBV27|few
ASCPTNTEAF
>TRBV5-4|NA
ASSLAANYGYT
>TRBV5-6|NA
ASSPGLGRETQY
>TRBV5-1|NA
ASSLGDSPYEQY
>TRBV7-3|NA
ASSLGRGYEQY
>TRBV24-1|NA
ATSALTGTGERAGELF
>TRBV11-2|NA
ASSFAQLSGGLPYEQY
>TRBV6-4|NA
ASRVTGLNTEAF
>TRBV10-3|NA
AISESAGQGTGELF
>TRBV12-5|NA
ASGLGRWGDEQF
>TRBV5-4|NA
ASSLDSQGTDTQY
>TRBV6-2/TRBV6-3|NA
ASSYQLAGGVNEQF
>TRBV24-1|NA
AARTGAGGYT
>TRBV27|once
ASSLGTGTSYEQY
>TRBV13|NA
ASSRRLAGGADNEQF
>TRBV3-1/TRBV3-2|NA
ASSQGSGANVLT
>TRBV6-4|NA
ASRMGQGKAF
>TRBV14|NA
ASSQGGANVLT
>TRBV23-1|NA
ASSQSKDRGPYQPQH
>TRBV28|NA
ASSSGQGYEQY
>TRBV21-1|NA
ASSKPGHEQY
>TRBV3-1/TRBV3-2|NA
ASSQRGSTDTQY
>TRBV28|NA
ASRGGTRTDTQY
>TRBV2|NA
ASRPTPGQGLRATYEQY